A single sample is the source of the 30 T cell receptor beta chains below, sequenced in a study of T cells in Graves' hyperthyroidism and ophthalmopathy. RNA transcripts served as the template for amplifying TCR beta CDR3 regions. With the HTBI primer set, the TCR CDR3 went through a first round of RT-PCR. TCRdb re-derived calls from the multiplex PCR reads in MiXCR, one entry per CDR3 protein. Of about 640,000 distinct CDR3 sequences listed, about 20% are singletons. The source material was blood. Receptor source: a man aged 30 to 39 with Graves' ophthalmopathy.

This rearrangement joins TRBV9 to TRBJ2-5, with TRBD2 identical over 10 bases. The junction had 6 bases not matched to a gene; V was cut back by 2 bases and J by 5 bases. The CDR3 length is 15 residues. Looked up from germline, CDR1 is SGDLS and CDR2 is YYNGEE. CDR3 bases: TGTGCCAGCAGCGTCGACGGACTAGCGGACGAGACCCAGTACTTC. This gives the protein CASSVDGLADETQYF.

The chain combines TRBV20-1 with TRBJ2-1; TRBD2 aligns across 10 bases. Germline CDR1 is DFQATT and CDR2 is SNEGSKA (reference sequence). J gave up 3 bases and V 5 bases, and 13 bases lay outside the gene matches. This CDR3 has 17 amino acids. The CDR3 is CSAHASGSYRLYNEQFF. Here the CDR3 DNA reads TGCAGTGCTCATGCTAGCGGGAGTTATCGGCTCTACAATGAGCAGTTCTTC.

This sequence joins TRBV4-3 and TRBJ2-3, with no clear D. CDR3 length: 13 amino acids. Germline V CDR1 and CDR2: LGHNA, YSLEER. The V end was cut by 0 bases, the J end by 4 bases, with 5 bases between. CDR3 sequence reads: CASSQEVPDTQYF. DNA for the CDR3: TGCGCCAGCAGCCAAGAGGTACCAGATACGCAGTATTTT.

Only a few counts were recorded for this clonotype. The rearrangement links TRBV12-3 or TRBV12-4 to TRBJ1-3, with a possible D match to TRBD1 (5 bases). The ends were cut back, 7 bases at V and 0 bases at J, with 13 bases in the middle. CDR3 length: 15 residues. The CDR3 DNA sequence: TGTGCCAGCAAGGAGACAGTGGGCTCTGGAAACACCATATATTTT. It translates to CASKETVGSGNTIYF.

The chain couples TRBV2 to TRBJ1-1; TRBD1 agrees at 9 bases. CDR3 size: 11 residues. Germline V gene data show CDR1 as SNHLY and CDR2 as FYNNEI. With 11 bases clipped from V and 11 bases from J, the junction kept 9 bases outside the gene matches. CDR3 residues: CAGGTGIDAFF. The CDR3 DNA sequence: TGTGCCGGGGGGACAGGGATCGACGCTTTCTTT.

The gene calls are TRBV28 and TRBJ1-5, with a weak D call TRBD1 (6 bases). V was shortened by 5 bases and J by 5 bases, with 13 bases between the two germline ends. CDR1 is MDHEN, CDR2 SYDVKM, per germline. This CDR3 comprises 14 residues. CDR3 DNA sequence: TGTGCCAGCAGTATACAGGGTGGCTATCAGCCCCAGCATTTT. It yields the protein CASSIQGGYQPQHF.

This clonotype was seen a few times. The J gene is TRBJ2-2, the V gene TRBV11-3; D possibly uses TRBD1 or TRBD2 (5 bases each). CDR1 and CDR2 (germline): SGHNT, YENEEA. With 6 bases removed from V and 0 bases from J, the gap between germline ends came to 14 bases. The CDR3 extends over 16 amino acids. CDR3 in amino acids: CASREAGTANTGELFF. The CDR3, as DNA: TGTGCCAGCAGGGAAGCCGGGACGGCGAACACCGGGGAGCTGTTTTTT.

The chain links TRBV7-2 to TRBJ2-2; 11 nucleotides line up with TRBD2. J gave up 7 bases and V 5 bases, and 12 bases lay outside the gene matches. Germline V CDR1 and CDR2: SGHTA, FQGNSA. The CDR3 is 17 amino acids. CDR3 nucleotides: TGTGCCAGCAGCCCCCATTTAGCGGGAGGGCCGATCGGGGAGCTGTTTTTT. Translated: CASSPHLAGGPIGELFF. Complete variable domain (other parts from reference TRBV7-2 and TRBJ2-2): GAGVSQSPSNKVTEKGKDVELRCDPISGHTALYWYRQSLGQGLEFLIYFQGNSAPDKSGLPSDRFSAERTGGSVSTLTIQRTQQEDSAVYLCASSPHLAGGPIGELFFGEGSRLTVL.

This chain links TRBV7-8 with TRBJ2-2, with D maybe TRBD2 (5 bases). CDR1 and CDR2 (germline): SGHVS, FQNEAQ. Trimming took off 5 bases at V and 8 bases at J, with 9 bases between the two ends. This CDR3 is 12 amino acids long. CDR3 in DNA: TGTGCCAGCAGCCCGGAGGTTGGGGAGCTGTTTTTT. Translated: CASSPEVGELFF. The complete variable domain, with remaining parts taken from reference TRBV7-8 and TRBJ2-2, reads GAGVSQSPRYKVAKRGQDVALRCDPISGHVSLFWYQQALGQGPEFLTYFQNEAQLDKSGLPSDRFFAERPEGSVSTLKIQRTQQEDSAVYLCASSPEVGELFFGEGSRLTVL.

The chain joins TRBV2 to TRBJ2-2, with TRBD1 as a possible D gene (6 bases). The CDR3 covers 12 residues. V shed 7 bases and J shed 6 bases, with 9 bases lying between them. Germline lookup yields CDR1 SNHLY and CDR2 FYNNEI. The chain's CDR3 is CASIRGAGELFF. CDR3 bases: TGTGCCAGCATCAGGGGTGCCGGGGAGCTGTTTTTT.

This clonotype occurred a few times. The CDR3 sequence is CASKGLTPSYNEQFF. The CDR3 DNA reads as TGTGCCAGCAAAGGACTTACCCCCTCCTACAATGAGCAGTTCTTC. This rearrangement joins TRBV6-9 to TRBJ2-1; TRBD2 is a possible D gene (5 bases). The V end was cut by 7 bases, the J end by 0 bases, with 13 bases between. CDR1 is MNHGY and CDR2 is SVAAGI in the germline V gene. The CDR3 is 15 amino acids.

This clonotype was picked up a small number of times. The CDR3 loop is CASSLGPGLQETQYF. CDR3 nucleotide sequence: TGTGCCAGCAGCTTAGGTCCAGGGCTACAAGAGACCCAGTACTTC. The chain recombines TRBV7-9 with TRBJ2-5; D may be TRBD1 (5 bases). This CDR3 is 15 amino acids long. V shed 1 base and J shed 2 bases, with 11 bases lying between them. The germline V gene has CDR1 SEHNR and CDR2 FQNEAQ (reference sequence).

The genes are TRBV4-1 and TRBJ1-6; a possible D gene is TRBD1 (5 bases). This CDR3 region has 15 residues. Germline values: CDR1 MGHRA, CDR2 YSYEKL. Deletions cut 3 bases from V and 6 bases from J, with 12 bases between. In DNA, the CDR3 is TGCGCCAGCAGCCACGACAGAACAGTTAATTCACCCCTCCACTTT. This sequence encodes CASSHDRTVNSPLHF.

Turning to this clonotype: One base away lies a much larger clone, so this may be a sequencing read error. The chain couples TRBV6-9 to TRBJ1-2; 10 bases align to TRBD1. CDR3 size: 12 residues. The germline CDR1 and CDR2 sequences are MNHGY and SVAAGI. CDR3 in DNA: TGTGTCAGCAGTTGGGACAGGGGTGGCTACACCTTC. Encoded protein: CVSSWDRGGYTF.

In its sample, this clonotype was seen many times. The rearrangement joins TRBV18 to TRBJ1-1; D unclear. The CDR3 contains 16 residues. Looked up from germline, CDR1 is KGHSH and CDR2 is LQKENI. With 1 base removed from V and 0 bases from J, the gap between germline ends came to 12 bases. CDR3 region: CASSPRDGKMNTEAFF. The CDR3 DNA follows: TGTGCCAGCTCACCACGAGACGGCAAAATGAACACTGAAGCTTTCTTT.

The V call is TRBV28, the J call TRBJ1-6, with 7 bases aligning to TRBD1. The CDR3 sequence is 16 residues long. Looked up from germline, CDR1 is MDHEN and CDR2 is SYDVKM. The junction had 6 bases not matched to a gene; V was cut back by 3 bases and J by 4 bases. The CDR3 DNA reads as TGTGCCAGCAGTTTGTACAGGGGACTTTATAATTCACCCCTCCACTTT. Translating it yields CASSLYRGLYNSPLHF.

This chain joins TRBV12-3 or TRBV12-4 and TRBJ2-1, with 8 bases fitting TRBD1. The CDR3 is 18 residues long. V shed 6 bases, J shed 2 bases, and the junction held 15 bases outside the gene matches. This CDR3 reads CASSRTGLVKPAYNEQFF. The CDR3 coding sequence is TGTGCCAGCAGCCGGACAGGGTTAGTAAAGCCTGCCTACAATGAGCAGTTCTTC.

This clonotype was detected many times. This rearrangement joins TRBV11-2 to TRBJ1-6; unclear D gene. Germline CDR1 is SGHAT and CDR2 is FQNNGV. V shed 3 bases and J shed 6 bases, with 15 bases lying between them. This CDR3 region has 16 residues. CDR3 loop: CASSLGSRIPNSPLHF. The CDR3 DNA sequence: TGTGCCAGCAGCTTGGGGTCCCGAATTCCTAATTCACCCCTCCACTTT.

Only a few counts were recorded for this clonotype. The V and J genes are TRBV28 and TRBJ1-5, with D hard to call. V was pared by 5 bases and J by 7 bases, with 15 bases between. Germline loops: CDR1 MDHEN, CDR2 SYDVKM. The length of the CDR3 is 14 residues. The CDR3 sequence is CASSPAGSGQPQHF. The CDR3 DNA sequence: TGTGCCAGCAGTCCCGCTGGGTCCGGCCAGCCCCAGCATTTT.

This rearrangement joins TRBV20-1 to TRBJ2-1, with D possibly TRBD2 on 5 matching bases. This CDR3 region has 13 residues. V lost 6 bases, J lost 3 bases, and 12 bases lay in between. Per the germline V gene, CDR1 is DFQATT and CDR2 is SNEGSKA (reference sequence). CDR3: CSAEREHYNEQFF. Written as DNA, the CDR3 is TGCAGTGCGGAGAGGGAGCACTACAATGAGCAGTTCTTC.

Only a few counts were recorded for this clonotype. The V call is TRBV7-2, the J call TRBJ2-7; TRBD1 matches 8 bases. Per the germline V gene, CDR1 is SGHTA and CDR2 is FQGNSA. The trim removed 6 bases at V and 3 bases at J, leaving 13 bases unmatched. CDR3 length equals 16 residues. Here the CDR3 DNA reads TGTGCCAGCAGTCTCGTGGGGGGACAGGACCACTACGAGCAGTACTTC. Protein sequence: CASSLVGGQDHYEQYF. The full variable domain, with the rest looked up from reference TRBV7-2 and TRBJ2-7, is GAGVSQSPSNKVTEKGKDVELRCDPISGHTALYWYRQSLGQGLEFLIYFQGNSAPDKSGLPSDRFSAERTGGSVSTLTIQRTQQEDSAVYLCASSLVGGQDHYEQYFGPGTRLTVT.

This clonotype appeared many times. The J gene is TRBJ2-1, the V gene TRBV5-1; 10 bases agree with TRBD1. V was pared by 3 bases and J by 6 bases, with 6 bases of the junction left unmatched. Germline lookup yields CDR1 SGHRS and CDR2 YFSETQ. The CDR3 extends over 15 amino acids. CDR3 amino acids: CASSSGTGARNEQFF. The CDR3 nucleotides are TGCGCCAGCAGCTCCGGGACAGGGGCCCGCAATGAGCAGTTCTTC.

This clonotype was seen a few times. V usage is TRBV6-1 and J usage is TRBJ2-1; 8 bases line up with TRBD2. This CDR3 is built from 16 residues. Per germline, CDR1 MNHNS and CDR2 SASEGT. The J segment lost 6 bases and the V segment lost 7 bases, leaving 14 bases of the junction unmatched. The CDR3 reads CASKREGLSFSNEQFF. Here the CDR3 DNA reads TGTGCCAGCAAACGGGAGGGCCTTTCGTTTTCCAATGAGCAGTTCTTC.

The table lists this clonotype with many counts. V is TRBV6-1 and J is TRBJ1-2; 7 bases agree with TRBD1. V dropped 5 bases and J dropped 4; count of bases not matched to a gene: 10. Per germline, CDR1 MNHNS and CDR2 SASEGT. The CDR3 is 15 residues long. CDR3 residues: CASSQTGADPYGYTF. The CDR3 DNA follows: TGTGCCAGCAGTCAAACAGGGGCGGACCCCTATGGCTACACCTTC.

This clonotype was seen more than once but under ten times. V and J are TRBV6-1 and TRBJ2-7; 8 positions match TRBD2. The ends lost 6 bases at V and 0 bases at J; junction bases unmatched: 10. The CDR3 sequence is 16 residues long. CDR1 and CDR2 from the germline V gene are MNHNS and SASEGT. This CDR3 reads CASSPREGGDSYEQYF. The DNA of the CDR3 is TGTGCCAGCAGCCCTCGGGAGGGGGGCGACTCCTACGAGCAGTACTTC.

This clonotype has only a few counts. This chain joins TRBV11-2 and TRBJ2-3; TRBD2 agrees at 11 bases. The CDR3 sequence is 16 residues long. After removal of 3 bases from V and 5 bases from J, the junction contained 7 bases not matched to a gene. The germline CDR1 and CDR2 sequences are SGHAT and FQNNGV. CDR3 amino acids: CASSFTSGSNIDTQYF. CDR3 DNA sequence: TGTGCCAGCAGCTTTACTAGCGGGAGTAATATAGATACGCAGTATTTT.

The sample holds a few counts of this clonotype. The chain combines TRBV10-3 with TRBJ2-1, with 8 bases matching TRBD2. Unmatched junction bases numbered 1, after V lost 3 bases and J lost 0 bases. Germline CDR1 and CDR2: ENHRY and SYGVKD. This CDR3 is 15 amino acids long. The CDR3 DNA sequence: TGTGCCATCAGTGAAAGCGGGAGCTCCTACAATGAGCAGTTCTTC. Its translation: CAISESGSSYNEQFF.

V and J are TRBV7-9 and TRBJ1-4; D not resolved. The V and J ends lost 2 bases and 7 bases respectively, with 5 bases between them. CDR1 SEHNR and CDR2 FQNEAQ come from the germline V gene (reference sequence). The CDR3 is 12 amino acids. CDR3 in amino acids: CASSLWGEKLFF. For the CDR3, the DNA is TGTGCCAGCAGCTTATGGGGTGAAAAACTGTTTTTT.

The sample holds many counts of this clonotype. This chain links TRBV28 with TRBJ2-7; no definite D call. CDR1 and CDR2 (germline): MDHEN, SYDVKM. V was clipped by 8 bases and J by 2 bases, with 13 bases between them. This CDR3 is built from 13 residues. CDR3 protein: CASGYFRTYEQYF. The DNA of the CDR3 is TGTGCCAGCGGATACTTCCGAACCTACGAGCAGTACTTC.

This clonotype has at least ten counts. The CDR3 region is CASSLGSSEQYF. The CDR3 bases are TGTGCCAGCAGTCTGGGAAGTTCCGAGCAGTACTTC. This chain uses TRBV7-9 with TRBJ2-7, with D hard to call. Germline-derived CDR1 and CDR2 are SEHNR and FQNEAQ (reference sequence). The CDR3 runs to 12 residues. Trimming shortened V by 6 bases and J by 6 bases, and 12 bases separated the two germline ends.